These T cell receptor beta chains were read from a single sample in a study of blood T cell repertoires in COVID-19. Some clones are missing from TCRdb's copy, which holds only in-frame ones; the method was immunoSEQ multiplex PCR. The sample carries some 490,000 clones, about 85% recorded once. The sequenced sample was PBMCs or T cells enriched from blood (not recorded which). Receptors originate from an older woman who had recovered from COVID-19. Each CDR3 is given with its conserved first and last residue. The D gene is left open where the match is weak. Clone size is given for some rows only: seen once, a few or many times, or a class if the clone is expanded.

j_call v_call clone_size d_call cdr3_nt cdr3_aa
TRBJ2-1 TRBV7-9 . . TGTGCCAGCAGCACTTTGCGGGTCTTCTACAATGAGCAGTTCTTC CASSTLRVFYNEQFF
TRBJ1-1 TRBV5-1 . TRBD1 TGCGCCAGCAGCCCTTATAGGGACAGGGGGCAGAACACTGAAGCTTTCTTT CASSPYRDRGQNTEAFF
TRBJ2-7 TRBV19 . TRBD2 TGTGCCACCCCACTAGCGAAGCGCTACGAGCAGTACTTC CATPLAKRYEQYF
TRBJ2-1 TRBV3-1/TRBV3-2 . . TGTGCCAGCAGCCAAGGAGTGCGTGAGCAGTTCTTC CASSQGVREQFF
TRBJ1-2 TRBV4-1 . . TGCGCCAGCAGCCAAGATAAAACAGGCTACACCTTC CASSQDKTGYTF
TRBJ1-6 TRBV6-5 few TRBD1 TGTGCCAGCAGCTCGGGACAGGGCTCCTCACCCCTCCACTTT CASSSGQGSSPLHF
TRBJ1-1 TRBV5-1 . TRBD1 TGCGCCAGCAGCTTGGCAGGGACAGGGACCACTGAAGCTTTCTTT CASSLAGTGTTEAFF
TRBJ2-2 TRBV2 . . TGTGCCAGCATGAAGGTTATAAGCAGGGGCGGCGGGGAGCTGTTTTTT CASMKVISRGGGELFF
TRBJ2-1 TRBV12-5 . TRBD1 TGTGCTAGTGGCCCGGGAGCGGGGACAGGGTACAATGAGCAGTTCTTC CASGPGAGTGYNEQFF
TRBJ2-5 TRBV19 . . TGTGCCAGTAGTGGGAACAGGGAGACCCAGTACTTC CASSGNRETQYF
TRBJ1-1 TRBV9 . . TGTGCCAGCAGCGTGAATGACAGGAACACTGAAGCTTTCTTT CASSVNDRNTEAFF
TRBJ2-3 TRBV11-2 . TRBD1 TGTGCCAGCAGCTTGACAGGGTGGGGAGATACGCAGTATTTT CASSLTGWGDTQYF
TRBJ1-6 TRBV7-2 . . TGTGCCAGCAGCTTAGAGCCGAAGAATTCACCCCTCCACTTT CASSLEPKNSPLHF
TRBJ2-1 TRBV7-2 once . TGTGCCAGCAGGGAGGGGGGGAATGAGCAGTTCTTC CASREGGNEQFF
TRBJ1-1 TRBV30 . . TGTGCCTGGAGTCTGACAGTAGAGACTGAAGCTTTCTTT CAWSLTVETEAFF
TRBJ2-5 TRBV7-2 . TRBD2 TGTGCCAGCAGCTTAGTAGTAGCGGGGGCCGGGCCACAAGAGACCCAGTACTTC CASSLVVAGAGPQETQYF
TRBJ2-5 TRBV30 . . TGTGCCTGGAGTGTAGAGATTCGGACCCAGTACTTC CAWSVEIRTQYF
TRBJ2-3 TRBV5-1 . TRBD2 TGCGCCAGCACCGGGGGAGGGAGCACAGATACGCAGTATTTT CASTGGGSTDTQYF
TRBJ1-2 TRBV24-1 . . TGTGCCACCAGTGATTCAGCAGGATACGGCTACACCTTC CATSDSAGYGYTF
TRBJ1-4 TRBV19 few . TGTGCCAGTATGGGCCCGTATAATGAAAAACTGTTTTTT CASMGPYNEKLFF
TRBJ2-1 TRBV5-1 once TRBD2 TGCGCCAGCAGCCTACCATCTAGCGGGGGGCATAATGAGCAGTTCTTC CASSLPSSGGHNEQFF
TRBJ2-1 TRBV7-2 . . TGTGCCAGCCGTACGTCCAGGGAGCAGTTCTTC CASRTSREQFF
TRBJ2-3 TRBV6-5 few TRBD1 TGTGCCACCCAGGACAGGGTGGCAGATACGCAGTATTTT CATQDRVADTQYF
TRBJ2-3 TRBV29-1 once TRBD1 TGCAGCGCACCGGGGCAGGGGGCGGTAGATACGCAGTATTTT CSAPGQGAVDTQYF
TRBJ2-7 TRBV7-9 . TRBD2 TGTGCCAGCAGCTTCCCGGGGGGGGGATTCCCCGAGCAGTACTTC CASSFPGGGFPEQYF
TRBJ2-5 TRBV2 . . TGTGCCAGCAGTGAAGCGGAGTACCAAGAGACCCAGTACTTC CASSEAEYQETQYF
TRBJ1-1 TRBV5-1 . TRBD1 TGCGCCAGCAGCTTGGGACAGGGGGTCCACACTGAAGCTTTCTTT CASSLGQGVHTEAFF
TRBJ2-3 TRBV2 . TRBD1 TGTGCCAGCAGCGCTAGGGACAGGGGTAGAACAGATACGCAGTATTTT CASSARDRGRTDTQYF
TRBJ1-2 TRBV6-1 . TRBD1 TGTGCCAGCAGTGAACTGGGACAGGTACACTATGGCTACACCTTC CASSELGQVHYGYTF
TRBJ1-1 TRBV4-1 . . TGCGCCAGCAGCCAAGAGGAGGGCTTGAACACTGAAGCTTTCTTT CASSQEEGLNTEAFF
TRBJ1-5 TRBV27 . TRBD1 TGTGCCAGCAGTTTAAGGTTTGGGACAGGGGCCGATCAGCCCCAGCATTTT CASSLRFGTGADQPQHF
TRBJ1-5 TRBV6-2/TRBV6-3 . . TGTGCCAGCAGCCTCAGGGGCCTCAATCAGCCCCAGCATTTT CASSLRGLNQPQHF
TRBJ2-2 TRBV19 . . TGTGCCAGTAGTATTGGGCAGGGTAGGGGCACCGGGGAGCTGTTTTTT CASSIGQGRGTGELFF
TRBJ1-1 TRBV10-2 . TRBD1 TGCGCCAGCAGTGAAGCAGGGGGGAACACTGAAGCTTTCTTT CASSEAGGNTEAFF
TRBJ1-5 TRBV18 . . TGTGCCAGCTCACCACCGTCGACAGTGGGCAATCAGCCCCAGCATTTT CASSPPSTVGNQPQHF
TRBJ2-1 TRBV7-2 . TRBD1 TGTGCCAGCAGCTTACTGGGACAGGGCCCCAATGAGCAGTTCTTC CASSLLGQGPNEQFF
TRBJ2-1 TRBV5-1 . . TGCGCCAGCAGCCTGTACAATGAGCAGTTCTTC CASSLYNEQFF
TRBJ2-1 TRBV24-1 . TRBD2 TGTGCCACCAGTGACGTCAGCGGGGGGCCTTTGAATGAGCAGTTCTTC CATSDVSGGPLNEQFF
TRBJ1-2 TRBV5-6 . TRBD1 TGTGCCAGCAGCATACGGGACAGGGCCTATGGCTACACCTTC CASSIRDRAYGYTF
TRBJ1-2 TRBV6-1 . TRBD1 TGTGCCAGCAGTCAAGGGTGGACAGGGACTAACTATGGCTACACCTTC CASSQGWTGTNYGYTF
TRBJ1-6 TRBV5-1 . TRBD1 TGCGCCAGCAGCTTGGGGGGACAGGTTTATTCACCCCTCCACTTT CASSLGGQVYSPLHF
TRBJ2-7 TRBV19 . TRBD1 TGTGCCAGTAGTAGAGGGGGACAGGGGTACGAGCAGTACTTC CASSRGGQGYEQYF
TRBJ1-5 TRBV27 . TRBD1 TGTGCCAGCAGTTTGGGGACAGGGATTAATCAGCCCCAGCATTTT CASSLGTGINQPQHF
TRBJ2-3 TRBV14 . . TGTGCCAGCAGCCGACGTTGGCCCGCTGTTAGCGATACGCAGTATTTT CASSRRWPAVSDTQYF
TRBJ1-5 TRBV7-9 . TRBD1 TGTGCCAGCAGCCAAAGCGGGACAGGGGGAAACCAGCCCCAGCATTTT CASSQSGTGGNQPQHF
TRBJ2-3 TRBV24-1 . TRBD2 TGTGCCACCAGCGAGATGGCGGGATGGGGGGGTAGCACAGATACGCAGTATTTT CATSEMAGWGGSTDTQYF
TRBJ1-5 TRBV5-5 few . TGTGCCAGCAGCTTGAACCGGGGTGGCAATCAGCCCCAGCATTTT CASSLNRGGNQPQHF
TRBJ1-4 TRBV2 . . TGTGCCAGCAGTTCCGGACAAGCAACTAATGAAAAACTGTTTTTT CASSSGQATNEKLFF
TRBJ2-4 TRBV30 . . TGTGCCTGGAGTGTAAAAGAAGCGGGCAAAAACATTCAGTACTTC CAWSVKEAGKNIQYF
TRBJ2-1 TRBV10-3 . TRBD1 TGTGCCATCAGTGCCAAGAGGGACAGGGGGCAGGGTGAGCAGTTCTTC CAISAKRDRGQGEQFF
TRBJ2-7 TRBV3-1/TRBV3-2 . . TGTGCCAGCAGCCAAGACCCAGGGGGGAACGAGCAGTACTTC CASSQDPGGNEQYF
TRBJ2-2 TRBV4-1 . . TGCGCCAGCAGCCTTAAAGGGGTTGGAAACACCGGGGAGCTGTTTTTT CASSLKGVGNTGELFF
TRBJ2-7 TRBV24-1 . . TGTGCCACCAGTGGAAAAGGGAATTTCGAGACTACCTACGAGCAGTACTTC CATSGKGNFETTYEQYF
TRBJ1-2 TRBV18 . TRBD1 TGTGCCAGCTCACGGACAGGGGAGAATGGCTACACCTTC CASSRTGENGYTF
TRBJ1-5 TRBV5-8 . TRBD1 TGTGCCAGCAGCTGGACAGGGGTAGGGAGCAATCAGCCCCAGCATTTT CASSWTGVGSNQPQHF
TRBJ2-1 TRBV4-2 . TRBD2 TGTGCCAGCAGCCAAGATAGGGGCTCAATGGCGGGGGGGTACAAAAATGAGCAGTTCTTC CASSQDRGSMAGGYKNEQFF
TRBJ2-5 TRBV9 . TRBD2 TGTGCCAGCAGCGTAGGCGCTAGCGGGGGAAGACAAGAGACCCAGTACTTC CASSVGASGGRQETQYF
TRBJ1-4 TRBV11-3 once TRBD1 TGTGCCAGCGGGACAGGGAATGAAAAACTGTTTTTT CASGTGNEKLFF
TRBJ2-2 TRBV5-6 . . TGTGCCAGCAGCCCCCCCGAGGCTAGCCCCACCACCGGGGAGCTGTTTTTT CASSPPEASPTTGELFF